This TCR beta chain was documented in a study of blood T cell repertoires in COVID-19. The overall study: COVID-19 samples, acute and convalescent, were from the United States, Italy and Spain. PBMCs, B-cell-depleted T cells, or T cells provided the cDNA or gDNA that made up the material.

Sequenced by immunoSEQ multiplex PCR; TCRdb stores in-frame clones only, minus some. Found here are roughly 48,000 clones, around nine tenths of them singletons; the top ten hold 14%. In germline, CDR1 is GTSNPN, CDR2 SVGIG (reference sequence). CDR3 length: 12 amino acids. V lost 4 bases and J lost 11, with 17 bases in between. This TCR was sampled from a human donor in a cohort sampled during active COVID-19. V usage is TRBV30 and J usage is TRBJ1-1; a possible D gene is TRBD1 (6 bases). Sequenced: peripheral blood. In nucleotides, the CDR3 is TGTGCCTGGATGACACAGGGTTTGGCGGCTTTCTTT. Its protein is CAWMTQGLAAFF.